This T cell receptor beta chain was sequenced in a study of T cells after yellow fever vaccination. TCRdb fed the 5' RACE reads into MiXCR, producing one record per CDR3 protein. Of around 300,000 distinct CDR3 sequences listed, 13% are singletons. This clonotype has just a few counts. Trimming cost V 3 bases and J 8 bases; bases outside gene matches: 13. The CDR3 is 16 residues long. Germline lookup yields CDR1 SGHVS and CDR2 FQNEAQ. The chain links TRBV7-8 to TRBJ2-1, with 7 bases aligning to TRBD2. Sequencing used CD4+ T cells sorted from PBMCs, obtained 45 days after the yellow fever booster vaccination. The source is a man between 25 and 39 years old who received the YFV17D yellow fever vaccine. The CDR3 is CASSLRLAVGGDEQFF. The CDR3 coding sequence is TGTGCCAGCAGCTTGCGACTAGCCGTGGGAGGGGATGAGCAGTTCTTC.